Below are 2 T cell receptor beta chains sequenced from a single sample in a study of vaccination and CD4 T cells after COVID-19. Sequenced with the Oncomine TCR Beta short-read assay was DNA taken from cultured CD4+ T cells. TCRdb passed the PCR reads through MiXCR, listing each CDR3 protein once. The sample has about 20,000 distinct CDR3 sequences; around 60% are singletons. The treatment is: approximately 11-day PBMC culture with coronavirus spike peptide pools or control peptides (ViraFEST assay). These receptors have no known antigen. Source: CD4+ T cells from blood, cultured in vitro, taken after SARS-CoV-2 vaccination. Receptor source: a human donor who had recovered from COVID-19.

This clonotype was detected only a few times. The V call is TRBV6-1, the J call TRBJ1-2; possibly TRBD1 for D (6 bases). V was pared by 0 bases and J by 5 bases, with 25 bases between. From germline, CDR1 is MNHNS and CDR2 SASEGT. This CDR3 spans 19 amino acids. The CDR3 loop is CASSEARGGMSQGSYGYTF. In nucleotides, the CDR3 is TGTGCCAGCAGTGAAGCGCGGGGGGGGATGAGCCAGGGGTCGTATGGCTACACCTTC.

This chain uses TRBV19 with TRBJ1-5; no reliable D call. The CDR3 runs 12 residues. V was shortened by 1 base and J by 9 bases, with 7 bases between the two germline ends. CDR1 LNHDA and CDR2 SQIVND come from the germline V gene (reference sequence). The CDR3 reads CASSIALGPQHF. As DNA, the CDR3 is TGTGCCAGTAGTATAGCCCTAGGGCCCCAGCATTTT.